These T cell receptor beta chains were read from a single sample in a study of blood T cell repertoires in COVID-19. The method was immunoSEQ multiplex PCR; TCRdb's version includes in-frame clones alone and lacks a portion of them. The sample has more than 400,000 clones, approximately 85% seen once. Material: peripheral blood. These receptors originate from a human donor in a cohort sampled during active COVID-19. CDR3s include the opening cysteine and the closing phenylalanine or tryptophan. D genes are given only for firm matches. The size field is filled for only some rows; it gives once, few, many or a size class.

CDR3: CASRSRAGSSYNEQFF
DNA: TGTGCCAGCAGGTCAAGAGCGGGCAGCTCCTACAATGAGCAGTTCTTC
D: -
J: TRBJ2-1
size: -
V: TRBV7-2

CDR3: CASSPYRQGPSSGNTIYF
DNA: TGCGCCAGCAGCCCATACCGACAGGGCCCCTCCTCTGGAAACACCATATATTTT
D: TRBD1
J: TRBJ1-3
size: -
V: TRBV5-1

CDR3: CASSPEGGILNEQFF
DNA: TGTGCCAGCTCCCCCGAGGGCGGGATACTCAATGAGCAGTTCTTC
D: -
J: TRBJ2-1
size: -
V: TRBV18

CDR3: CASGSPSTGTYGYTF
DNA: TGTGCTAGTGGTTCACCCTCGACAGGGACCTATGGCTACACCTTC
D: TRBD1
J: TRBJ1-2
size: once
V: TRBV12-5

CDR3: CASRAGLAGDGQETQYF
DNA: TGTGCCAGCCGGGCGGGACTAGCGGGAGATGGTCAAGAGACCCAGTACTTC
D: TRBD2
J: TRBJ2-5
size: few
V: TRBV5-4

CDR3: CASTLGAHEQYF
DNA: TGTGCCAGCACCCTGGGAGCCCACGAGCAGTACTTC
D: -
J: TRBJ2-7
size: -
V: TRBV6-5

CDR3: CASSELQFEAFF
DNA: TGTGCCAGCAGTGAACTACAGTTTGAAGCTTTCTTT
D: -
J: TRBJ1-1
size: few
V: TRBV6-1

CDR3: CASSNQLAGVYNEQFF
DNA: TGTGCCAGCAGCAACCAACTAGCGGGAGTCTACAATGAGCAGTTCTTC
D: TRBD2
J: TRBJ2-1
size: -
V: TRBV11-1

CDR3: CASSPERAYYEQYF
DNA: TGTGCCAGCTCACCTGAGCGGGCTTACTACGAGCAGTACTTC
D: -
J: TRBJ2-7
size: -
V: TRBV18

CDR3: CASSLEGRGYGYTF
DNA: TGTGCCAGCAGCTTGGAAGGACGGGGATATGGCTACACCTTC
D: -
J: TRBJ1-2
size: -
V: TRBV5-6

CDR3: CASSLLQGMSDTQYF
DNA: TGTGCCAGCAGCTTATTACAGGGGATGTCAGATACGCAGTATTTT
D: TRBD1
J: TRBJ2-3
size: -
V: TRBV13

CDR3: CASSLTGSTEAFF
DNA: TGTGCCAGTAGCTTAACAGGATCCACTGAAGCTTTCTTT
D: -
J: TRBJ1-1
size: -
V: TRBV19

CDR3: CASSSGLAGGPGTDTQYF
DNA: TGTGCCAGCAGTTCGGGACTAGCGGGAGGGCCAGGCACAGATACGCAGTATTTT
D: TRBD2
J: TRBJ2-3
size: -
V: TRBV28

CDR3: CASTSLAASYEQYF
DNA: TGTGCCAGCACCTCCCTTGCGGCCTCCTACGAGCAGTACTTC
D: -
J: TRBJ2-7
size: -
V: TRBV11-2

CDR3: CASSLVAGGNGAFF
DNA: TGTGCCAGCAGCTTGGTGGCAGGGGGGAACGGAGCTTTCTTT
D: TRBD1
J: TRBJ1-1
size: -
V: TRBV5-6

CDR3: CASSLQGGNTGELFF
DNA: TGTGCCAGCAGCTTACAGGGGGGGAACACCGGGGAGCTGTTTTTT
D: -
J: TRBJ2-2
size: -
V: TRBV7-9

CDR3: CASSYGTENQPQHF
DNA: TGCGCCAGCAGCTACGGGACAGAGAATCAGCCCCAGCATTTT
D: TRBD1
J: TRBJ1-5
size: few
V: TRBV5-1

CDR3: CASSYFPDRGHGYTF
DNA: TGTGCCAGCAGTTACTTCCCGGACAGGGGGCATGGCTACACCTTC
D: TRBD1
J: TRBJ1-2
size: -
V: TRBV6-5

CDR3: CASSPRGSGGETQYF
DNA: TGCGCCAGCAGCCCTCGAGGGAGCGGTGGGGAGACCCAGTACTTC
D: -
J: TRBJ2-5
size: -
V: TRBV5-1

CDR3: CASSQVRTGGLTNEKLFF
DNA: TGCGCCAGCAGCCAAGTTAGGACAGGGGGCCTAACTAATGAAAAACTGTTTTTT
D: TRBD1
J: TRBJ1-4
size: -
V: TRBV4-1

CDR3: CASSQGGSSGNTIYF
DNA: TGTGCCAGCAGCCAGGGGGGTTCCTCTGGAAACACCATATATTTT
D: TRBD1
J: TRBJ1-3
size: -
V: TRBV7-6

CDR3: CATSKGRENEKLFF
DNA: TGTGCCACCAGTAAGGGACGGGAGAATGAAAAACTGTTTTTT
D: -
J: TRBJ1-4
size: -
V: TRBV24-1

CDR3: CATSRDPMGGTGSRQYF
DNA: TGTGCCACCAGCAGAGATCCGATGGGAGGGACAGGGTCTCGACAGTACTTC
D: TRBD1
J: TRBJ2-7
size: -
V: TRBV15

CDR3: CASSLGGRDYNEQFF
DNA: TGTGCCAGCAGCTTAGGGGGCAGGGACTACAATGAGCAGTTCTTC
D: -
J: TRBJ2-1
size: once
V: TRBV11-2

CDR3: CASSLSGQGPYNEQFF
DNA: TGCGCCAGCAGCTTGAGTGGACAGGGACCCTACAATGAGCAGTTCTTC
D: TRBD1
J: TRBJ2-1
size: -
V: TRBV5-1

CDR3: CASSILGHRPGDSGNTIYF
DNA: TGTGCCAGTAGTATACTCGGTCACCGGCCCGGGGACTCTGGAAACACCATATATTTT
D: -
J: TRBJ1-3
size: once
V: TRBV19

CDR3: CASSYHGNEQFF
DNA: TGTGCCAGCAGTTACCACGGGAATGAGCAGTTCTTC
D: -
J: TRBJ2-1
size: once
V: TRBV6-2/TRBV6-3

CDR3: CASSQVGGYNYGYTF
DNA: TGTGCCAGCAGCCAAGTTGGGGGGTATAACTATGGCTACACCTTC
D: -
J: TRBJ1-2
size: -
V: TRBV4-2

CDR3: CASSPQGTESGYTF
DNA: TGTGCCAGCTCACCACAGGGGACTGAAAGCGGCTACACCTTC
D: -
J: TRBJ1-2
size: once
V: TRBV18

CDR3: CASRIVLAGEVEQFF
DNA: TGCGCCAGCAGGATCGTACTAGCGGGAGAGGTTGAGCAGTTCTTC
D: TRBD2
J: TRBJ2-1
size: -
V: TRBV5-1

CDR3: CASSPQGAEAFF
DNA: TGCGCCAGCAGTCCACAGGGAGCTGAAGCTTTCTTT
D: -
J: TRBJ1-1
size: -
V: TRBV4-1

CDR3: CASSLMATLGGIQYF
DNA: TGCGCCAGCAGCTTGATGGCCACGCTCGGCGGCATTCAGTACTTC
D: -
J: TRBJ2-4
size: -
V: TRBV5-1

CDR3: CASNPLMGGRTGELFF
DNA: TGTGCCAGCAATCCCCTCATGGGGGGTCGGACCGGGGAGCTGTTTTTT
D: -
J: TRBJ2-2
size: -
V: TRBV2

CDR3: CASSSGTGVIDEQFF
DNA: TGCGCCAGCAGCTCCGGGACAGGGGTGATAGATGAGCAGTTCTTC
D: TRBD1
J: TRBJ2-1
size: -
V: TRBV5-1

CDR3: CASSLSAGRGNTEAFF
DNA: TGCGCCAGCAGCTTGTCGGCGGGGCGAGGGAACACTGAAGCTTTCTTT
D: -
J: TRBJ1-1
size: -
V: TRBV5-1

CDR3: CASSPRGQGAGEQYF
DNA: TGTGCCAGCTCACCGCGGGGACAGGGGGCGGGTGAGCAGTACTTC
D: TRBD1
J: TRBJ2-7
size: -
V: TRBV18

CDR3: CASSLGVDEQFF
DNA: TGTGCCAGCAGCTTAGGAGTAGATGAGCAGTTCTTC
D: -
J: TRBJ2-1
size: -
V: TRBV11-3